These 25 T cell receptor beta chains came from one sample sequenced in a study of blood T cell repertoires in COVID-19. Data came from immunoSEQ multiplex PCR; TCRdb stores just in-frame clones and leaves some out. The sample includes about 250,000 clones, around four fifths of them seen just once. Material for sequencing was peripheral blood. The receptors here all came from a man older than 75 with acute or convalescent COVID-19.

The chain has TRBV5-4 and TRBJ2-2, with 9 nucleotides matching TRBD2. This CDR3 comprises 15 residues. V dropped 2 bases and J dropped 4; count of bases not matched to a gene: 3. CDR1 SGHNT and CDR2 YYREEE come from the germline V gene (reference sequence). DNA of the CDR3: TGTGCCAGCAGCTTTAGCGGGAGCATCACCGGGGAGCTGTTTTTT. This translates into CASSFSGSITGELFF. Full variable domain (outside the CDR3, taken from reference TRBV5-4 and TRBJ2-2): ETGVTQSPTHLIKTRGQQVTLRCSSQSGHNTVSWYQQALGQGPQFIFQYYREEENGRGNFPPRFSGLQFPNYSSELNVNALELDDSALYLCASSFSGSITGELFFGEGSRLTVL.

The chain couples TRBV2 to TRBJ2-1; possible D gene TRBD2, 6 bases. The V end lost 6 bases, the J end lost 4 bases, and 13 bases lay between the germline ends. Germline loops: CDR1 SNHLY, CDR2 FYNNEI. CDR3 size: 14 residues. In nucleotides, the CDR3 is TGTGCCAGCAGACGGGAGTTTGTTTACAATGAGCAGTTCTTC. Protein: CASRREFVYNEQFF.

The sample holds a few counts of this clone. J is TRBJ2-2 and V is TRBV9; 8 nucleotides match TRBD1. CDR3 length equals 16 residues. CDR1 is SGDLS, CDR2 YYNGEE, per germline. The trim removed 4 bases at V and 1 base at J, leaving 6 bases unmatched. CDR3 nucleotides: TGTGCCAGCAGCACCCGGGACAGGCAGAACACCGGGGAGCTGTTTTTT. It is translated as CASSTRDRQNTGELFF.

This clone has only a few counts. This chain joins TRBV7-9 and TRBJ2-7, with D maybe TRBD1 (6 bases). The CDR3 length is 15 residues. Germline CDR1 SEHNR, CDR2 FQNEAQ (reference sequence). The V gene lost 1 base and the J gene lost 4 bases, with 14 bases spanning the gap. This CDR3 is CASSLEQGQTYEQYF. For the CDR3, the DNA is TGTGCCAGCAGCTTAGAACAGGGCCAAACTTACGAGCAGTACTTC. Variable domain in full (rest from reference TRBV7-9 and TRBJ2-7): DTGVSQNPRHKITKRGQNVTFRCDPISEHNRLYWYRQTLGQGPEFLTYFQNEAQLEKSRLLSDRFSAERPKGSFSTLEIQRTEQGDSAMYLCASSLEQGQTYEQYFGPGTRLTVT.

V is TRBV18 and J is TRBJ2-2; 12 bases line up with TRBD2. Per the germline V gene, CDR1 is KGHSH and CDR2 is LQKENI. This CDR3 region has 17 residues. V was clipped by 4 bases and J by 5 bases; unmatched bases: 8. For the CDR3, the DNA is TGTGCCAGCTCACAGACTAGCGGGAGAGCTAATACCGGGGAGCTGTTTTTT. It translates to CASSQTSGRANTGELFF.

The chain joins TRBV19 to TRBJ1-4; 8 bases map to TRBD1. Germline CDR1 LNHDA, CDR2 SQIVND (reference sequence). The CDR3 runs to 15 residues. Unmatched junction bases numbered 6, after V lost 5 bases and J lost 4 bases. CDR3 protein: CASSVTTGVNEKLFF. DNA of the CDR3: TGTGCCAGTAGTGTCACGACAGGGGTTAATGAAAAACTGTTTTTT.

The chain combines TRBV28 with TRBJ2-4; 7 bases align to TRBD2. Per germline, CDR1 MDHEN and CDR2 SYDVKM. V dropped 6 bases and J dropped 2; count of bases not matched to a gene: 4. The CDR3 has 14 residues. The CDR3 sequence: CASRLGGSKNIQYF. Written as DNA, the CDR3 is TGTGCCAGCAGACTCGGGGGGTCCAAAAACATTCAGTACTTC. The full variable domain, its missing parts supplied by reference TRBV28 and TRBJ2-4, is DVKVTQSSRYLVKRTGEKVFLECVQDMDHENMFWYRQDPGLGLRLIYFSYDVKMKEKGDIPEGYSVSREKKERFSLILESASTNQTSMYLCASRLGGSKNIQYFGAGTRLSVL.

CDR3 loop: CASRPGSNTEAFF. The CDR3 nucleotides are TGCGCCAGCAGGCCAGGATCGAACACTGAAGCTTTCTTT. The rearrangement joins TRBV5-1 to TRBJ1-1; D unresolved. CDR3 length equals 13 residues. CDR1 is SGHRS, CDR2 YFSETQ, per germline. The V and J ends lost 5 bases and 1 base respectively, with 9 bases between them.

This sequence joins TRBV19 and TRBJ2-5; D might be TRBD1 (6 bases). The CDR3 extends over 14 amino acids. Germline V gene data show CDR1 as LNHDA and CDR2 as SQIVND (reference sequence). Trimming stripped 5 bases from V and 5 bases from J, with 15 bases between. CDR3 sequence reads: CASSGAGVGETQYF. The CDR3 DNA is TGTGCCAGTAGTGGGGCAGGGGTGGGGGAGACCCAGTACTTC.

V gene TRBV11-2 combines with J gene TRBJ2-7, with 10 bases aligning to TRBD1. V gave up 5 bases and J gave up 4 bases; unmatched junction bases: 14. The length of the CDR3 is 17 residues. Germline V lookup: CDR1 SGHAT, CDR2 FQNNGV. The CDR3 here is CASSPTTGTGVGYEQYF. As DNA, the CDR3 is TGTGCCAGCAGCCCGACGACCGGGACAGGGGTTGGATACGAGCAGTACTTC.

CDR3 sequence: CASSRGTSGIETQYF. The CDR3 nucleotides are TGCGCCAGCAGCCGGGGGACTAGCGGGATCGAGACCCAGTACTTC. The J gene is TRBJ2-5, the V gene TRBV5-1, with TRBD2 identical over 13 bases. V gave up 4 bases and J gave up 5 bases; unmatched junction bases: 5. CDR3 length: 15 residues. CDR1 and CDR2 (germline): SGHRS, YFSETQ.

This sequence joins TRBV28 and TRBJ1-5; 8 bases are shared with TRBD1. J was trimmed by 0 bases and V by 4 bases; bases with no gene match: 5. The CDR3 is made up of 16 amino acids. Germline loops: CDR1 MDHEN, CDR2 SYDVKM. Here the CDR3 reads CASSSTGDYSNQPQHF. CDR3 nucleotide sequence: TGTGCCAGCAGTTCGACAGGGGATTATAGCAATCAGCCCCAGCATTTT.

This chain links TRBV3-1 (or the pseudogene TRBV3-2) with TRBJ1-1; the D is unclear. Deletions cut 1 base from V and 4 bases from J, with 13 bases between. Looked up from germline, CDR1 is LGHDT and CDR2 is YNNKEL (reference sequence). The CDR3 has 15 residues. CDR3 bases: TGTGCCAGCAGCCAAGTTCCGGGTGCCGTCACTGAAGCTTTCTTT. It encodes CASSQVPGAVTEAFF.

The chain has TRBV3-1 (or the pseudogene TRBV3-2) and TRBJ2-7; 8 bases map to TRBD2. Germline loops: CDR1 LGHDT, CDR2 YNNKEL (reference sequence). CDR3 length: 14 residues. Germline trimming cut 1 base from V and 7 bases from J; bases unmatched to any gene: 6. The CDR3: CASSQARTSNEQYF. The CDR3, as DNA: TGTGCCAGCAGCCAAGCCCGGACTAGCAATGAGCAGTACTTC.

The rearrangement uses TRBV6-5 and TRBJ2-3; D is unclear. Germline V gene lookup returns CDR1 MNHEY and CDR2 SVGAGI. The CDR3 runs 15 residues. V lost 8 bases and J 2 bases, leaving 17 bases between the germline ends. The CDR3 nucleotides read TGTGCCAGCCCGCCGATGTACTTGATCACAGATACGCAGTATTTT. Amino acids: CASPPMYLITDTQYF.

The genes are TRBV14 and TRBJ1-1; TRBD1 is a possible D gene (5 bases). Trimming took 1 base from V and 5 from J, leaving 14 bases between them. The CDR3 is 15 amino acids. Per germline, CDR1 SGHDN and CDR2 FVKESK. The CDR3 bases are TGTGCCAGCAGCCAAGGCGGGACGGGCAGAACTGAAGCTTTCTTT. It encodes CASSQGGTGRTEAFF.

The chain combines TRBV5-1 with TRBJ2-7; D possibly corresponds to TRBD1 (6 bases). This CDR3 has 16 amino acids. CDR1 is SGHRS, CDR2 YFSETQ, per germline. V gave up 0 bases and J gave up 3 bases, with 16 bases separating them. The chain's CDR3 is CASSLGSMGQNYEQYF. The CDR3 nucleotides read TGCGCCAGCAGCTTGGGTTCGATGGGACAAAACTACGAGCAGTACTTC.

Concerning this clone itself: Distinct nucleotide sequences in the sample also encode this CDR3. V is TRBV5-1 and J is TRBJ2-5; 13 nucleotides line up with TRBD2. Germline V gene lookup returns CDR1 SGHRS and CDR2 YFSETQ. V gave up 4 bases and J gave up 2 bases; unmatched junction bases: 8. The CDR3 runs 17 residues. The CDR3 region has the DNA TGCGCCAGCAGCCCGGGCCAACTAGCGGGGGGGCAAGAGACCCAGTACTTC. Protein: CASSPGQLAGGQETQYF.

The chain links TRBV2 to TRBJ2-7; perhaps TRBD1 as D (5 bases). The CDR3 totals 16 residues. The ends were cut back, 2 bases at V and 4 bases at J, with 18 bases in the middle. Looked up from germline, CDR1 is SNHLY and CDR2 is FYNNEI. The CDR3 coding sequence is TGTGCCAGCAGTGAAAGGCAGGTAGGCGCAGGGTACGAGCAGTACTTC. Protein product: CASSERQVGAGYEQYF.

This clone appeared once. The rearrangement uses TRBV5-1 and TRBJ1-6, with a weak D call TRBD1 (5 bases). V gave up 0 bases and J gave up 7 bases, with 14 bases separating them. Germline V gives CDR1 SGHRS, CDR2 YFSETQ. This CDR3 contains 16 residues. CDR3 sequence (DNA): TGCGCCAGCAGCTTGGCCGGACTCGGGGGGAATTCACCCCTCCACTTT. This sequence encodes CASSLAGLGGNSPLHF.

This rearrangement joins TRBV7-8 to TRBJ2-7, with D perhaps matching TRBD1 (5 bases). There are 15 residues in the CDR3. Germline CDR1 and CDR2: SGHVS and FQNEAQ. V shed 6 bases and J shed 3 bases, with 18 bases lying between them. CDR3 sequence reads: CASRVDSLQGYEQYF. The CDR3 coding sequence is TGTGCCAGCAGGGTTGACAGTCTTCAAGGCTACGAGCAGTACTTC.

This chain uses TRBV28 with TRBJ2-7, with D unclear. Germline V lookup: CDR1 MDHEN, CDR2 SYDVKM. This CDR3 comprises 11 residues. Trimming cost V 4 bases and J 6 bases, with 7 bases left between them. Here the CDR3 reads CASSSRGEQYF. The CDR3 DNA sequence: TGTGCCAGCAGTTCACGAGGCGAGCAGTACTTC.

This rearrangement joins TRBV6-1 to TRBJ1-5; D perhaps matches TRBD1 (5 bases). Germline V gives CDR1 MNHNS, CDR2 SASEGT. There are 15 residues in the CDR3. Trimming pared 0 bases from V and 9 bases from J, leaving 15 bases between. CDR3: CASSEAPQGLRPQHF. CDR3 DNA: TGTGCCAGCAGTGAAGCGCCCCAGGGCCTTAGGCCCCAGCATTTT.

V is TRBV30 and J is TRBJ2-5, with TRBD1 as a possible D gene (5 bases). Germline V gene sequence: CDR1 GTSNPN, CDR2 SVGIG (reference sequence). The CDR3 consists of 13 residues. Trimming removed 2 bases at V and 1 base at J, with 8 bases between. CDR3 in amino acids: CAWSKTVQETQYF. The CDR3 DNA sequence: TGTGCCTGGAGTAAGACAGTCCAAGAGACCCAGTACTTC.

The gene calls are TRBV7-9 and TRBJ1-2; 10 nucleotides align to TRBD1. CDR1 and CDR2 (germline): SEHNR, FQNEAQ (reference sequence). This CDR3 is built from 15 residues. The J segment lost 0 bases and the V segment lost 4 bases, leaving 2 bases of the junction unmatched. The CDR3 region is CASSYGQGANYGYTF. Here the CDR3 DNA reads TGTGCCAGCAGCTACGGACAGGGGGCTAACTATGGCTACACCTTC. The full variable domain, in which reference TRBV7-9 and TRBJ1-2 provide the parts outside the CDR3, is DTGVSQNPRHKITKRGQNVTFRCDPISEHNRLYWYRQTLGQGPEFLTYFQNEAQLEKSRLLSDRFSAERPKGSFSTLEIQRTEQGDSAMYLCASSYGQGANYGYTFGSGTRLTVV.